This T cell receptor beta chain was profiled in a study of T-cell memory formation after mild COVID-19. The wider study: Each donor largely had its own TCR clusters.

With constant-segment primers, 5'RACE yielded cDNA libraries of TCR alpha and TCR beta that carried sample barcodes and UMIs. MiXCR, run by TCRdb on the 5' RACE reads, gives a single entry per CDR3 protein. The data show roughly 280,000 distinct CDR3 sequences, 7.5% to 9.5% seen once. The CDR3 extends over 15 amino acids. Trimming at V came to 2 bases and at J to 2 bases, leaving 3 bases not matched to a gene. The germline V gene encodes CDR1 SGDLS and CDR2 YYNGEE. Overall study results and limits: Clones shrinking between day 15 and 85 showed a balanced CD4/CD8 split, and those that grew later tilted toward CD4+. Pre-infection memory harbored some responding clones, suggesting cross-reactive memory joined.

Worth noting for this clonotype: Its target is not known.

Sequences were obtained from PBMCs or a T cell subset sorted from them (not recorded which). The TCR sequence derives from a young man who had mild COVID-19 (a few samples of this study predate the infection). Cell type and time point are not known. J is TRBJ2-3 and V is TRBV9; TRBD2 aligns across 9 bases. The CDR3 here is CASSVSGGPTDTQYF. CDR3 sequence (DNA): TGTGCCAGCAGCGTTAGCGGGGGACCCACAGATACGCAGTATTTT.